What follows is one TCR beta chain and its context. This sample is drawn from a study of blood T cell repertoires in COVID-19. Study information: Samples taken during acute and convalescent COVID-19 were collected in the United States, Italy and Spain. Sources were T cells, B-cell-depleted T cells, or PBMCs; the material itself was cDNA or gDNA.

Authors' data handling: Reference gene primer amplification in the assay estimated nucleated cell counts. This table comes from immunoSEQ multiplex PCR, and its TCRdb copy is limited to in-frame clones, with some not included. Clone size and V and J calls were adopted from that table, with D and trimming inferred from the DNA. The sample holds about 140,000 clones, about 83% seen once. Patients from Seattle were sampled longitudinally, starting during active infection. The sequence was obtained from a man younger than 45 with COVID-19, enrolled during active disease. The sample was peripheral blood.

Here the CDR3 reads CASSIEGGGPNEQFF. Here the CDR3 DNA reads TGTGCCAGTAGTATAGAAGGGGGAGGGCCAAATGAGCAGTTCTTC. The chain recombines TRBV19 with TRBJ2-1, with D perhaps TRBD2 (7 bases). V gave up 0 bases and J gave up 7 bases, with 13 bases separating them. The germline gives CDR1 LNHDA, CDR2 SQIVND (reference sequence). This CDR3 has 15 amino acids.